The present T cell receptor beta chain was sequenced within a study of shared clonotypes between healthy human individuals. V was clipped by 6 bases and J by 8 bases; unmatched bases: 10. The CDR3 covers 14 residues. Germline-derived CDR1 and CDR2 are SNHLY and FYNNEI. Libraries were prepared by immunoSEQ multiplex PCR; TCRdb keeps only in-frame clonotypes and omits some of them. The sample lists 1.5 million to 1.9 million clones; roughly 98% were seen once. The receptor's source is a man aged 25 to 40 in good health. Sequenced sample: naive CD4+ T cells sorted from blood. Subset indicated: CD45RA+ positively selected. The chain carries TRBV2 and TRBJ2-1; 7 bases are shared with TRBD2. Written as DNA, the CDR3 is TGTGCCAGCAGCGAACCTAGCGGTAGAGATGAGCAGTTCTTC. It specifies CASSEPSGRDEQFF.